This TCR beta chain was retrieved from a study of response to subunit inactivated influenza vaccine. As concerns this clonotype: Its matching antigen is unknown.

General observations from the study: The authors proposed limited new T cell recruitment per seasonal influenza vaccination.

TCRdb processed the RT-PCR reads anew with MiXCR; each CDR3 protein has one entry. The table records around 760,000 distinct CDR3 sequences, roughly 13% of them present only once. Trimming cost V 10 bases and J 0 bases, with 22 bases left between them. Germline V gene data show CDR1 as SNHLY and CDR2 as FYNNEI. This CDR3 is 17 amino acids long. The sample consisted of PBMCs from blood, taken roughly 15 days before vaccination. The receptor was derived from a man between 45 and 60 years old who received an inactivated influenza vaccine. The chain is built from TRBV2 and TRBJ2-1; maybe TRBD2 (5 bases). As DNA, the CDR3 is TGTGCCACTAATGAGTTTGGTGCGGGTAGCTCCTACAATGAGCAGTTCTTC. Residues: CATNEFGAGSSYNEQFF.